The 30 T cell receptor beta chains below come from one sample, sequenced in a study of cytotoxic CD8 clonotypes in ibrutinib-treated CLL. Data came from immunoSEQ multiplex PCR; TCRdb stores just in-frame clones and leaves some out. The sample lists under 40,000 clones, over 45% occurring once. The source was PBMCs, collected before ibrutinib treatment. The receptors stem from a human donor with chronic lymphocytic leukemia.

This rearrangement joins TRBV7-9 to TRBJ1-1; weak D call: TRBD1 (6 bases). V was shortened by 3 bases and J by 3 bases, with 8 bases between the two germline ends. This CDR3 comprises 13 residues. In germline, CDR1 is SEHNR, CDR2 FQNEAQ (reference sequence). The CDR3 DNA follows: TGTGCCAGCAGCTTGTCAGGGGACACTGAAGCTTTCTTT. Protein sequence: CASSLSGDTEAFF.

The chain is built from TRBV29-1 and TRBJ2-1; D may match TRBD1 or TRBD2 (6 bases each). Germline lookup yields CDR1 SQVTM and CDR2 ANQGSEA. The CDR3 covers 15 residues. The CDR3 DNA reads TGCAGTATTGGGTGGGGGGCGCGTGGCTACAATGAGCAGTTCTTC. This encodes CSIGWGARGYNEQFF.

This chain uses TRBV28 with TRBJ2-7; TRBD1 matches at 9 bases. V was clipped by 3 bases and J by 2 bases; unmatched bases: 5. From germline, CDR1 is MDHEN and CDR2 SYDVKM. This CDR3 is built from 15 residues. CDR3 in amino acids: CASSFSGQGPYEQYF. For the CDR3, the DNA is TGTGCCAGCAGTTTTTCGGGACAGGGTCCCTACGAGCAGTACTTC.

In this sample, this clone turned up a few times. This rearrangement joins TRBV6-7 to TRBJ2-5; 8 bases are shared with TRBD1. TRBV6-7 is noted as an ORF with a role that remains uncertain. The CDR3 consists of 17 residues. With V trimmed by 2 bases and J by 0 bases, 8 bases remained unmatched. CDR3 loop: CASSYGQGAGYQETQYF. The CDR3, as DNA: TGTGCCAGCAGTTACGGGCAGGGGGCGGGTTACCAAGAGACCCAGTACTTC.

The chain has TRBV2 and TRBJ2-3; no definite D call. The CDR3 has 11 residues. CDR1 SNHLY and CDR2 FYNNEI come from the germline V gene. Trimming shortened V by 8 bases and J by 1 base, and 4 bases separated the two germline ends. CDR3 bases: TGTGCCAGCGCTCGCACAGATACGCAGTATTTT. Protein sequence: CASARTDTQYF.

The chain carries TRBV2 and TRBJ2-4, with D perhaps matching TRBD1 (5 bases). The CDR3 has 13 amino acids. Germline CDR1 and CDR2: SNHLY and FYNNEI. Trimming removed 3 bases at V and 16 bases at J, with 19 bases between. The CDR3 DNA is TGTGCCAGCAGTGACCTTATGGGGCCTACCCAATACTTC. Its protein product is CASSDLMGPTQYF.

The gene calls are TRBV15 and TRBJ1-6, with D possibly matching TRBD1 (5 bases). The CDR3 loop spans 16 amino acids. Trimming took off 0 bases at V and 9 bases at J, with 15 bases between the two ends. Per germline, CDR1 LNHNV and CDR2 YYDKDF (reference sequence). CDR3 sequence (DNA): TGTGCCACCAGCAGAGAATTCAGGCAGGGTGGTTCACCCCTCCACTTT. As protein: CATSREFRQGGSPLHF.

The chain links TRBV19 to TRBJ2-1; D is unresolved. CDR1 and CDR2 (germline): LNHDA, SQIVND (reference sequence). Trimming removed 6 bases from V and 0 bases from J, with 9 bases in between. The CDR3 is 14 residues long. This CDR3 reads CASRDESSYNEQFF. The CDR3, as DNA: TGTGCCAGTAGAGACGAGAGCTCCTACAATGAGCAGTTCTTC.

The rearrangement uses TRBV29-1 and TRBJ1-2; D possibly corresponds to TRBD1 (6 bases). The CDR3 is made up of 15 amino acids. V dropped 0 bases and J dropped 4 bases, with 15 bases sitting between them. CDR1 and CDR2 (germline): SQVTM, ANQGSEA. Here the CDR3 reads CSVEEGHRITYGYTF. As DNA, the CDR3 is TGCAGCGTTGAAGAGGGACACCGGATCACCTATGGCTACACCTTC.

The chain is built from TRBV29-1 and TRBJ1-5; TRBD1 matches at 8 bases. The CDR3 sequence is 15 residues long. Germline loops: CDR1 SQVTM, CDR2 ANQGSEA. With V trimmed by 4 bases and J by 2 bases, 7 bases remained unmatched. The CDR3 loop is CSVVLGTGGNQPQHF. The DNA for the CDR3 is TGCAGCGTTGTATTGGGGACAGGAGGCAATCAGCCCCAGCATTTT.

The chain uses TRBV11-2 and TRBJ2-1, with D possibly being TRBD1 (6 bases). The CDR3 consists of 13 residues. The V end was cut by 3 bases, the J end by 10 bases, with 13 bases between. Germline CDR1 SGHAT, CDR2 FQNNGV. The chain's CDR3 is CASSFEGVREQFF. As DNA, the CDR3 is TGTGCCAGCAGCTTTGAGGGGGTACGAGAGCAGTTCTTC.

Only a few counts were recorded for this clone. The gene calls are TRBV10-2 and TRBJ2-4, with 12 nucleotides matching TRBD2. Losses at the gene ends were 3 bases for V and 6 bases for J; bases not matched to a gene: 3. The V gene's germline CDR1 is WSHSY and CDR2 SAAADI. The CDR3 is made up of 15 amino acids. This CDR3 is CASSEASGGANIQYF. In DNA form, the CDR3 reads TGCGCCAGCAGTGAAGCTAGCGGGGGGGCAAACATTCAGTACTTC.

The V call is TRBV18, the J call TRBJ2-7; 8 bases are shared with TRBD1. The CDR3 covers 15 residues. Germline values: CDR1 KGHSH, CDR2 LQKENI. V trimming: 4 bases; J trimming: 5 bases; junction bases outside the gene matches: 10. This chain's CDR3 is CASSLRVGTGHEQYF. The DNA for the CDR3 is TGTGCCAGCTCACTTCGAGTGGGGACAGGCCACGAGCAGTACTTC. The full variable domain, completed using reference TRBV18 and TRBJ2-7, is NAGVMQNPRHLVRRRGQEARLRCSPMKGHSHVYWYRQLPEEGLKFMVYLQKENIIDESGMPKERFSAEFPKEGPSILRIQQVVRGDSAAYFCASSLRVGTGHEQYFGPGTRLTVT.

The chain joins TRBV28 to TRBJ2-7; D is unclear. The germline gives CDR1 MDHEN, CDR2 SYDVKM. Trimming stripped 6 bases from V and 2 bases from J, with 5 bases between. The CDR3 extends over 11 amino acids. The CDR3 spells CASSRAYEQYF. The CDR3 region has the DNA TGTGCCAGCAGCCGAGCCTACGAGCAGTACTTC.

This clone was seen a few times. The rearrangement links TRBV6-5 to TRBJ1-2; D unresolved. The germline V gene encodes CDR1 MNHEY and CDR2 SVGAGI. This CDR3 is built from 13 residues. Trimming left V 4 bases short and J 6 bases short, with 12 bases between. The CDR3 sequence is CASSFRTYHGYTF. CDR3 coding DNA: TGTGCCAGCAGTTTCAGGACGTATCATGGCTACACCTTC.

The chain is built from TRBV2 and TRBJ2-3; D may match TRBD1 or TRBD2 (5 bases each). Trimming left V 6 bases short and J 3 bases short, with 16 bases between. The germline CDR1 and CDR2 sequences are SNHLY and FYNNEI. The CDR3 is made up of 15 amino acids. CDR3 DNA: TGTGCCAGCAGCCGGCCAAGGGACGTGACAGATACGCAGTATTTT. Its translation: CASSRPRDVTDTQYF.

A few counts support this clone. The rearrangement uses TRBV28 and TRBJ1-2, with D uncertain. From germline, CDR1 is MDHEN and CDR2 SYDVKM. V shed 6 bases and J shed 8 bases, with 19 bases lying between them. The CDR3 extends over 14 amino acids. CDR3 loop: CASSTHKLDWGYTF. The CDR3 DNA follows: TGTGCCAGCAGCACCCACAAGCTCGACTGGGGCTACACCTTC.

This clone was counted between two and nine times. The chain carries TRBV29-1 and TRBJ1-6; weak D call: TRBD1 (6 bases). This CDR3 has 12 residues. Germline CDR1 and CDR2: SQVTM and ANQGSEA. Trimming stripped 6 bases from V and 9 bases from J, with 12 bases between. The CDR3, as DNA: TGCAGCGTCGCGGACAGTGGTTCACCCCTCCACTTT. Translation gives CSVADSGSPLHF.

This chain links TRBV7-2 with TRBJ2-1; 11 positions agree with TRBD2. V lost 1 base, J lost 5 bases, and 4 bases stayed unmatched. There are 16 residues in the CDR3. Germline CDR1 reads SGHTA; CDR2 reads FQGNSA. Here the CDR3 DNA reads TGTGCCAGCAGCTTAGGGGGGACTAGCGGCGACAATGAGCAGTTCTTC. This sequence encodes CASSLGGTSGDNEQFF.

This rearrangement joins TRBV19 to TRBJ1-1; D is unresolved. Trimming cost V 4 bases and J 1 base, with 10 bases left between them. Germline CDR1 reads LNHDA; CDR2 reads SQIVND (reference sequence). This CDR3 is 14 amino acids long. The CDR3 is CASSTPGSNTEAFF. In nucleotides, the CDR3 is TGTGCCAGTAGTACCCCAGGTTCGAACACTGAAGCTTTCTTT.

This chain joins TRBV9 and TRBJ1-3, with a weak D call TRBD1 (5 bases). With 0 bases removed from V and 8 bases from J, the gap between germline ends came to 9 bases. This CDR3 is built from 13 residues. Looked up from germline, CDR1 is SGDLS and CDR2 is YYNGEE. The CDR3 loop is CASSVAGKDTIYF. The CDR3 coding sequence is TGTGCCAGCAGCGTAGCAGGGAAGGACACCATATATTTT.

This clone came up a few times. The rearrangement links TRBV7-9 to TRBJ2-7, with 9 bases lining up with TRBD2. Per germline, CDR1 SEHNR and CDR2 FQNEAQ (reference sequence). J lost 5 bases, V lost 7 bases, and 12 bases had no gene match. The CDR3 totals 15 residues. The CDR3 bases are TGTGCCAGCACCTGGCGGGGGGGTATTATCGACGAGCAGTACTTC. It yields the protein CASTWRGGIIDEQYF.

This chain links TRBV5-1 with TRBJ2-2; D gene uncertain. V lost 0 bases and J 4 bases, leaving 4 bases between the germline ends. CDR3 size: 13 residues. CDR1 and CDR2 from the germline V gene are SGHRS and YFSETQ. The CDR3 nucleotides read TGCGCCAGCAGCTTGGGGCCCACCGGGGAGCTGTTTTTT. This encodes CASSLGPTGELFF.

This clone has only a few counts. The CDR3 nucleotides read TGCGCCAGCAGCAGGGGACAGGGGGTTCTCTATGGCTACACCTTC. Residues: CASSRGQGVLYGYTF. The chain couples TRBV5-1 to TRBJ1-2; 11 bases are a match to TRBD1. J gave up 4 bases and V 4 bases, and 6 bases lay outside the gene matches. The CDR3 sequence is 15 residues long. Germline V gives CDR1 SGHRS, CDR2 YFSETQ.

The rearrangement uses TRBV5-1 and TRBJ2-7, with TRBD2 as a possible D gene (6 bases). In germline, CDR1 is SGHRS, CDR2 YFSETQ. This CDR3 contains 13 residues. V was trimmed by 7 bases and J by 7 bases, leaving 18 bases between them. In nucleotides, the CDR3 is TGCGCCAGCGCCGTCCCGGGAGCGAGGGAGCAGTACTTC. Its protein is CASAVPGAREQYF. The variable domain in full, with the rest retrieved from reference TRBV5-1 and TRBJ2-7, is KAGVTQTPRYLIKTRGQQVTLSCSPISGHRSVSWYQQTPGQGLQFLFEYFSETQRNKGNFPGRFSGRQFSNSRSEMNVSTLELGDSALYLCASAVPGAREQYFGPGTRLTVT.

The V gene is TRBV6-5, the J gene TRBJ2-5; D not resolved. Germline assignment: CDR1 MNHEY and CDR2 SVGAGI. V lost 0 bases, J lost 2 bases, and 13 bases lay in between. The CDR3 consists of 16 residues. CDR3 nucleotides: TGTGCCAGCAGTTACTCGCCCCAAAACTCTCAAGAGACCCAGTACTTC. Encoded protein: CASSYSPQNSQETQYF.

CDR3 protein: CASSATRGAKNIQYF. The DNA of the CDR3 is TGTGCCAGCAGTGCCACCCGGGGGGCCAAAAACATTCAGTACTTC. This sequence joins TRBV6-5 and TRBJ2-4; D may be TRBD2 (6 bases). CDR3 length: 15 amino acids. Germline assignment: CDR1 MNHEY and CDR2 SVGAGI. V lost 5 bases, J lost 1 base, and 12 bases lay in between.

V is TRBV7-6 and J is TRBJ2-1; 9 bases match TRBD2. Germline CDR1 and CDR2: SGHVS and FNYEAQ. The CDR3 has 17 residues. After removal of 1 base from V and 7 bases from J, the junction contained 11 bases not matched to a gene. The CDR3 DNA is TGTGCCAGCAGCTTAGGGGCTAGCGGGGTGGTAGTGAATGAGCAGTTCTTC. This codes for CASSLGASGVVVNEQFF.

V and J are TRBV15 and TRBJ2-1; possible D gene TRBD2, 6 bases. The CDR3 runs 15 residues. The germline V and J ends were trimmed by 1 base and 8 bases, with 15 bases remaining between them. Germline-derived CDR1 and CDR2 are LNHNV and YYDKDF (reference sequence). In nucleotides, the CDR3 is TGTGCCACCAGCAGAGGGAGGGTGGGAGGCCATGAGCAGTTCTTC. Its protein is CATSRGRVGGHEQFF.

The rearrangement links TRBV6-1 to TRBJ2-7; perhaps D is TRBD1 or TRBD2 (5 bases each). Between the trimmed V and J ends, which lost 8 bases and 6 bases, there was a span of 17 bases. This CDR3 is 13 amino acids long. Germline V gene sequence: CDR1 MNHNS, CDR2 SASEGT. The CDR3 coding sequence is TGTGCCAGCCCCCCGGGGCAGAGAGGCGAGCAGTACTTC. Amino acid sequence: CASPPGQRGEQYF.